This TCR beta chain was captured by sequencing in a study of blood T cell repertoires in COVID-19. Study overall: COVID-19 samples from acute and convalescent phases originated in the United States, Italy and Spain.

Original analysis: Researchers report that nucleated cell counts were estimated from reference gene primer amplification. Clones were read by immunoSEQ multiplex PCR, and TCRdb kept only the in-frame ones, dropping some. V, J and clone size were drawn from that table, and D and trimming were deduced from the DNA. Found here are 100,000 to 150,000 clones, roughly 80% of them singletons; the top ten hold about a sixth. Germline CDR1 and CDR2: LGHDT and YNNKEL (reference sequence). With 1 base removed from V and 4 bases from J, the gap between germline ends came to 13 bases. The CDR3 loop spans 15 amino acids.

Sequencing was performed on peripheral blood. V and J are TRBV3-1 (or the pseudogene TRBV3-2) and TRBJ1-2, with D uncertain. This sequence originates from a woman older than 75 with acute or convalescent COVID-19. CDR3 sequence (DNA): TGTGCCAGCAGCCAAGGACCCGCAGGTTTCTATGGCTACACCTTC. Amino acids: CASSQGPAGFYGYTF.